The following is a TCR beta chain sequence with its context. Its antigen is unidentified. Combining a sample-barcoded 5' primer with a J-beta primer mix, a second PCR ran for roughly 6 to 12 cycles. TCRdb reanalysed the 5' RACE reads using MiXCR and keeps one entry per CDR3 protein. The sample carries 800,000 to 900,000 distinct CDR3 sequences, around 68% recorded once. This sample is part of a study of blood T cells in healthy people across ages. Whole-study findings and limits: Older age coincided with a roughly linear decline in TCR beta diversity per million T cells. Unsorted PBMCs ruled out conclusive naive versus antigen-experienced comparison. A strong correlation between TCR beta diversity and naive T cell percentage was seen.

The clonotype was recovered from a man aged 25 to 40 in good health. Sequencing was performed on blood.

CDR3 sequence reads: CSVRKAGEGTEAFF. The DNA for the CDR3 is TGCAGCGTTCGTAAGGCAGGGGAGGGCACTGAAGCTTTCTTT. The chain joins TRBV29-1 to TRBJ1-1, with D possibly TRBD1 on 6 matching bases. The CDR3 is 14 amino acids. Germline lookup yields CDR1 SQVTM and CDR2 ANQGSEA. The V end was cut by 5 bases, the J end by 4 bases, with 17 bases between.